This T cell receptor beta chain was sequenced for a study of blood T cells in healthy people across ages (dated by TCRdb to about 2015). About the full investigation: In model experiments, template switching captured roughly one uniquely barcoded TCR beta cDNA molecule for every two T cells. Age-related changes in TCR beta repertoire diversity were measured in the study by deep sequencing normalized with unique cDNA molecular identifiers. The donors were divided into four age groups: young (average roughly 15 years), middle-aged (over 35), aged (roughly 60) and long-lived (approximately 74). To avoid experimental bias, donors of different ages were distributed randomly across sequencing lanes. The study analyzed two additional independent replicas of 1 million unique cDNA reads from the same blood draw for two donors, one aged 18 to 29 and one aged 80 or older.

On this clonotype: Its cognate antigen has yet to be identified. One base away there is no much larger clone; base qualities are not given.

Donors were a few dozen systemically healthy Caucasian individuals from Russia aged 6 to 90 years. Around 9.8 milliliters of peripheral blood were collected from each donor into EDTA-treated Vacutainer tubes. Ficoll-Paque density-gradient centrifugation was used to isolate PBMCs, with at least 6 million obtained per sample. Trizol reagent was used to extract total RNA from the PBMCs, yielding at least 5.5 micrograms per sample. The percentages of naive CD45RAhigh/CD27high T cells were determined by flow cytometry on a PBMC aliquot from every donor. Library creation used 5' RACE. Sequencing used an Illumina HiSeq 2500. A second PCR of about 7 to 12 cycles was run with a J-beta primer mix and a sample-barcoded 5' primer. A unique molecular identifier was introduced onto each TCR beta cDNA molecule by a template-switch 5' adaptor carrying 12 random nucleotides. Each sample yielded at least 2.5 million CDR3-containing paired-end reads. First-strand cDNA was synthesized from all RNA with the Mint cDNA synthesis kit, primed by a TRBC-specific oligonucleotide. All cDNA was treated with uracil-DNA glycosylase and then went through a first 18-cycle PCR with the universal primers M1SS and BC2_uni_R. The paper's data handling went like this. Normalization of each sample was performed by random selection of 1 million high-quality reads, each carrying a distinct molecular identifier. Instead of being binned into consensus sequences, reads with shared molecular identifiers were discarded. CDR3 identification, clonotype clustering and error correction used MiTCR with a Q25 quality threshold and the strictest error-elimination algorithm. Lower-bound total TCR beta diversity was estimated with a nonparametric unseen species model using Euler transformation. The public reads were reanalyzed by TCRdb: fastp trimming at Q25, MiXCR alignment, in-frame beta chains only. Rows are unified per CDR3 protein, each entry keeping the most common DNA and genes. TCRdb assigned the V and J calls; the authors' analysis was not used. A total of about a million distinct CDR3 sequences appear in this sample, under 40% of them only once. About an eighth of the sample rests with the top ten.

General conclusions and limits of the study: As age increased, observed TCR beta diversity per million T cells dropped in a roughly linear way, and a significant reduction was already evident by age about 40. The CMV infection status of donors was not known, potentially confounding age-related changes in expanded clonotypes. Conclusive comparison of naive and antigen-experienced compartments was prevented by the profiling of bulk unsorted PBMCs. Estimates of total diversity based on one million sequenced T cells were considered lower bounds and underestimates. Compared with the aged group, the long-lived group had more naive CD4+ T cells, fewer expanded clones and increased TCR diversity, a pattern suggesting age selection. The percentage of naive T cells measured by flow cytometry correlated strongly with observed TCR beta diversity.

Looking up the germline V gene yields CDR1 SGHTA and CDR2 FQGTGA. The CDR3 measures 22 amino acids from cysteine to phenylalanine. The read is trimmed to its CDR3 DNA, 66 bases read in frame from base 1. The trim is 1 base for V and 3 bases for J, with a gap of 31 bases between the germline ends. The rearrangement joined TRBV7-3 to TRBJ2-1; TRBD1 is possibly the D segment (6 matching bases). The sample taken for sequencing was blood. This TCR derives from a man aged 18-30 years in good health. The CDR3 corresponds to CASSLNQGDRILPYRGYNEQFF. The DNA sequence reads TGTGCCAGCAGCTTAAACCAGGGCGACAGGATTTTGCCCTATCGGGGCTACAATGAGCAGTTCTTC.